Here is one TCR beta chain with its context. Using immunoSEQ multiplex PCR, the repertoire was profiled, and TCRdb retains in-frame clones only, with some absent. Here the sample spans about 120,000 clones, roughly 89% being singletons. Trimming cost V 7 bases and J 4 bases; bases outside gene matches: 12. Germline V gene sequence: CDR1 MGHDK, CDR2 SYGVNS. The CDR3 length is 15 residues. This sample is drawn from a study of control samples from healthy donors and cancer patients. Sequencing was carried out using blood. This sequence was found in a man aged 25 to 40 in good health. V usage is TRBV25-1 and J usage is TRBJ2-5, with 7 bases that match TRBD1. The CDR3 sequence: CASTEQGGRAETQYF. CDR3 nucleotide sequence: TGTGCCAGCACCGAGCAAGGGGGCCGCGCAGAGACCCAGTACTTC.